One sample yielded the 19 T cell receptor beta chains listed below, sequenced in a study of T-cell memory formation after mild COVID-19. TCRdb re-called the 5' RACE reads with MiXCR, one entry per CDR3 protein. The sample consists of a few hundred thousand distinct CDR3 sequences, 24% of them appearing once. The sequencing sample was made of PBMCs or a T cell subset sorted from them (not recorded which). Every receptor here comes from an adult woman who had mild COVID-19 (a few samples of this study predate the infection). Cell type and time point are not known.

The V call is TRBV7-8, the J call TRBJ2-7; the D is unclear. Trimming pared 6 bases from V and 7 bases from J, leaving 10 bases between. The CDR3 covers 11 residues. Germline V lookup: CDR1 SGHVS, CDR2 FQNEAQ. This CDR3 reads CASSPPGEQYF. The CDR3 nucleotides read TGTGCCAGCAGTCCCCCCGGAGAGCAGTACTTC.

This chain joins TRBV7-3 and TRBJ2-1, with 11 bases matching TRBD2. Germline V lookup: CDR1 SGHTA, CDR2 FQGTGA. The CDR3 extends over 14 amino acids. V lost 2 bases to trimming and J lost 11 bases; unmatched junction nucleotides: 5. CDR3 protein: CASSLETSGDKQFF. DNA of the CDR3: TGTGCCAGCAGCTTAGAGACTAGCGGGGATAAGCAGTTCTTC.

The sample holds a few counts of this clonotype. The genes are TRBV4-2 and TRBJ1-6; D is unclear. The ends were cut back, 6 bases at V and 7 bases at J, with 10 bases in the middle. Germline assignment: CDR1 LGHNA and CDR2 YNFKEQ. The CDR3 consists of 13 residues. CDR3 nucleotides: TGTGCCAGCAGGGACGAGGGAAATTCACCCCTCCACTTT. This translates into CASRDEGNSPLHF.

CDR3 bases: TGTGCCAGCAGTTTATCTCAGCCGGCTGTCCATATGGGGGGCTACACCTTC. It yields the protein CASSLSQPAVHMGGYTF. The chain uses TRBV27 and TRBJ1-2; D is ambiguous. Between the trimmed V and J ends, which lost 0 bases and 8 bases, there was a span of 22 bases. This CDR3 contains 17 residues. The germline V gene has CDR1 MNHEY and CDR2 SMNVEV (reference sequence).

The gene calls are TRBV20-1 and TRBJ2-1, with TRBD2 matching over 12 bases. CDR3 length: 14 amino acids. The V gene end was trimmed by 3 bases and the J gene end by 7 bases; junction bases not matched to a gene: 4. From germline, CDR1 is DFQATT and CDR2 SNEGSKA (reference sequence). The CDR3 loop reads CSASGLAGLNEQFF. The CDR3 nucleotides read TGCAGTGCTAGTGGACTAGCGGGACTTAATGAGCAGTTCTTC.

The rearrangement uses TRBV19 and TRBJ2-3; D may be TRBD1 (6 bases). The CDR3 covers 13 residues. V was clipped by 8 bases and J by 7 bases, with 16 bases between them. Looked up from germline, CDR1 is LNHDA and CDR2 is SQIVND (reference sequence). CDR3 in DNA: TGTGCCAGTCGCCCAAAACAGGGAAATACGCAGTATTTT. Protein product: CASRPKQGNTQYF. The full variable domain, completed using reference TRBV19 and TRBJ2-3, is DGGITQSPKYLFRKEGQNVTLSCEQNLNHDAMYWYRQDPGQGLRLIYYSQIVNDFQKGDIAEGYSVSREKKESFPLTVTSAQKNPTAFYLCASRPKQGNTQYFGPGTRLTVL.

The rearrangement uses TRBV20-1 and TRBJ2-3; D call uncertain. The CDR3 has 16 residues. V lost 0 bases to trimming and J lost 8 bases, with 21 bases between them. CDR1 is DFQATT and CDR2 is SNEGSKA in the germline V gene (reference sequence). The CDR3 sequence is CSARDLKAGGIITQYF. In DNA, the CDR3 is TGCAGTGCTAGAGATCTTAAGGCAGGCGGAATTATTACGCAGTATTTT.

This clonotype was counted only a few times. The chain couples TRBV2 to TRBJ2-1; either TRBD1 or TRBD2 may fit D (5 bases each). The CDR3 contains 17 residues. Trimming cost V 7 bases and J 2 bases, with 21 bases left between them. The germline V gene has CDR1 SNHLY and CDR2 FYNNEI. CDR3 in DNA: TGTGCCAGCACCCCCAGGGACGCGGGTAGGGCCTACAATGAGCAGTTCTTC. Its translation: CASTPRDAGRAYNEQFF.

A few counts support this clonotype. CDR3: CASSQGLVSDNEQFF. As DNA, the CDR3 is TGCGCCAGCAGCCAAGGACTAGTATCTGACAATGAGCAGTTCTTC. The V call is TRBV4-3, the J call TRBJ2-1; D is possibly TRBD2 (6 bases). The CDR3 is made up of 15 amino acids. V lost 1 base to trimming and J lost 5 bases, with 12 bases between them. Per the germline V gene, CDR1 is LGHNA and CDR2 is YSLEER.

This clonotype was picked up one time. This chain joins TRBV7-9 and TRBJ1-2; D is uncertain. The CDR3 consists of 13 residues. V lost 7 bases and J 4 bases, leaving 13 bases between the germline ends. Germline V CDR1 and CDR2: SEHNR, FQNEAQ (reference sequence). The CDR3 DNA reads TGTGCCAGCACCCCTGGTGGGTCCTATGGCTACACCTTC. It codes for CASTPGGSYGYTF. Filled out from reference TRBV7-9 and TRBJ1-2, the complete variable domain reads DTGVSQNPRHKITKRGQNVTFRCDPISEHNRLYWYRQTLGQGPEFLTYFQNEAQLEKSRLLSDRFSAERPKGSFSTLEIQRTEQGDSAMYLCASTPGGSYGYTFGSGTRLTVV.

This rearrangement joins TRBV6-6 to TRBJ1-2, with D uncertain. V lost 6 bases, J lost 3 bases, and 17 bases lay in between. Per the germline V gene, CDR1 is MNHNY and CDR2 is SVGAGI (reference sequence). This CDR3 is 15 amino acids long. The CDR3 DNA follows: TGTGCCAGCAGGCCCCTTCACGGCATGGACTATGGCTACACCTTC. Protein product: CASRPLHGMDYGYTF.

The J gene is TRBJ2-7, the V gene TRBV19, with D unclear. CDR1 is LNHDA, CDR2 SQIVND, per germline (reference sequence). With 5 bases removed from V and 1 base from J, the gap between germline ends came to 12 bases. The CDR3 loop spans 14 amino acids. The DNA of the CDR3 is TGTGCCAGTAGTCCAGGACGGGTATCCTACGAGCAGTACTTC. The encoded protein is CASSPGRVSYEQYF.

The DNA of the CDR3 is TGCGCCAGCAGCCCCCCCCGGGAGAGGTATGAGCAGTTCTTC. Its translation is CASSPPRERYEQFF. The genes are TRBV5-1 and TRBJ2-1, with D possibly matching TRBD2 (6 bases). V lost 4 bases and J 8 bases, leaving 16 bases between the germline ends. Per germline, CDR1 SGHRS and CDR2 YFSETQ. This CDR3 spans 14 amino acids.

This clonotype was counted a few times. The chain joins TRBV10-3 to TRBJ2-1; D is uncertain. Trimming shortened V by 5 bases and J by 5 bases, and 13 bases separated the two germline ends. CDR1 and CDR2 from the germline V gene are ENHRY and SYGVKD. The CDR3 runs 14 residues. CDR3 in amino acids: CAISFEVGNNEQFF. The CDR3 coding sequence is TGTGCCATCAGTTTCGAGGTTGGGAACAATGAGCAGTTCTTC.

The CDR3 nucleotides are TGTGCCATCAGTGAGTCCATCGGGCAAGGGGAGACCCAGTACTTC. Amino acids: CAISESIGQGETQYF. The J gene is TRBJ2-5, the V gene TRBV10-3; D remains ambiguous. This CDR3 is 15 amino acids long. Between the trimmed V and J ends, which lost 0 bases and 5 bases, there was a span of 13 bases. CDR1 ENHRY and CDR2 SYGVKD come from the germline V gene.

The rearrangement joins TRBV12-3 or TRBV12-4 to TRBJ2-5; 7 positions match TRBD2. Trimming took 4 bases from V and 4 from J; bases not matched to a gene: 9. The CDR3 has 15 amino acids. CDR3 sequence: CASSSNGLGGETQYF. CDR3 sequence (DNA): TGTGCCAGCAGTTCAAATGGACTAGGAGGAGAGACCCAGTACTTC.

A remark on this clonotype: Just one base apart from a much larger clone, this may be a read error. V usage is TRBV20-1 and J usage is TRBJ2-5, with 8 bases identical to TRBD2. The germline gives CDR1 DFQATT, CDR2 SNEGSKA (reference sequence). This CDR3 is 15 amino acids long. The V and J ends lost 0 bases and 7 bases, in that order; junction bases with no gene match: 10. CDR3 loop: CSAREGTRGLGTQYF. The CDR3 coding sequence is TGCAGTGCTAGAGAGGGGACTAGAGGCCTCGGGACCCAGTACTTC.

The gene calls are TRBV19 and TRBJ1-1; 11 bases line up with TRBD1. This CDR3 has 15 residues. Trimming cost V 2 bases and J 3 bases; bases outside gene matches: 2. Germline V CDR1 and CDR2: LNHDA, SQIVND (reference sequence). CDR3 sequence: CASSIPGQGDTEAFF. The CDR3 nucleotides read TGTGCCAGTAGTATACCGGGACAGGGGGACACTGAAGCTTTCTTT.

The V gene is TRBV5-1, the J gene TRBJ1-1, with 7 positions matching TRBD1. The germline gives CDR1 SGHRS, CDR2 YFSETQ. The J segment lost 4 bases and the V segment lost 4 bases, leaving 16 bases of the junction unmatched. The CDR3 is made up of 17 amino acids. The CDR3 DNA is TGCGCCAGCAGCCTGTCGGGGAGGGGGCTCGGGGGCACTGAAGCTTTCTTT. Translation: CASSLSGRGLGGTEAFF. The full variable domain, with the rest looked up from reference TRBV5-1 and TRBJ1-1, is KAGVTQTPRYLIKTRGQQVTLSCSPISGHRSVSWYQQTPGQGLQFLFEYFSETQRNKGNFPGRFSGRQFSNSRSEMNVSTLELGDSALYLCASSLSGRGLGGTEAFFGQGTRLTVV.